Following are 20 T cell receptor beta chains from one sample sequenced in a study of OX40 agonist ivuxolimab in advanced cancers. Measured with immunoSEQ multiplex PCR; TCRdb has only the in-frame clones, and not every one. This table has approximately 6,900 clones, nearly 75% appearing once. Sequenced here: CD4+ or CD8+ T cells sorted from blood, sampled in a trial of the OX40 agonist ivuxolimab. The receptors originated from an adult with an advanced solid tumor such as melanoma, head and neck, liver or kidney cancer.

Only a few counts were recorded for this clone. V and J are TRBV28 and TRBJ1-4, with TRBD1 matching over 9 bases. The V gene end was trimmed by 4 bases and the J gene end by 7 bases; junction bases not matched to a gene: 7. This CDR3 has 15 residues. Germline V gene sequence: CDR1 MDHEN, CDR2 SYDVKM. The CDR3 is CASSSSWDRVEKLFF. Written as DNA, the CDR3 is TGTGCCAGCAGTTCCTCCTGGGACAGGGTTGAAAAACTGTTTTTT.

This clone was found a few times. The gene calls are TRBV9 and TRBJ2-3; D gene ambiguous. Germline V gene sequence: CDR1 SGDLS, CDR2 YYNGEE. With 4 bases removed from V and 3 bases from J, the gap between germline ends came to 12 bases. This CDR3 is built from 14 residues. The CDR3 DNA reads TGTGCCAGCAGCCCTAGTGGAGCGACAGATACGCAGTATTTT. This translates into CASSPSGATDTQYF. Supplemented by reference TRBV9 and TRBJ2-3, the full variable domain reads DSGVTQTPKHLITATGQRVTLRCSPRSGDLSVYWYQQSLDQGLQFLIQYYNGEERAKGNILERFSAQQFPDLHSELNLSSLELGDSALYFCASSPSGATDTQYFGPGTRLTVL.

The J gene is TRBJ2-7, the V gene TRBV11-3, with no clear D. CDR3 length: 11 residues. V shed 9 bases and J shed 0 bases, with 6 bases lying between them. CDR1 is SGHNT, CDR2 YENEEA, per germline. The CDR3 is CARSLSYEQYF. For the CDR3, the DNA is TGTGCCAGAAGTCTCTCCTACGAGCAGTACTTC. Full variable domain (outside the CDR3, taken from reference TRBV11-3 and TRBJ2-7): EAGVVQSPRYKIIEKKQPVAFWCNPISGHNTLYWYLQNLGQGPELLIRYENEEAVDDSQLPKDRFSAERLKGVDSTLKIQPAELGDSAVYLCARSLSYEQYFGPGTRLTVT.

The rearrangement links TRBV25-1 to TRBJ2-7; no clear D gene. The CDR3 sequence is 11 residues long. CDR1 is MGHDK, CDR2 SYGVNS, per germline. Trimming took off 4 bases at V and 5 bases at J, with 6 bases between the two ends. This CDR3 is CASSVFHEQYF. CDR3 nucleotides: TGTGCCAGCAGTGTTTTCCACGAGCAGTACTTC.

The CDR3, as DNA: TGTGCCAGCAGTCAACAGGGGACTAGCGGGAGGGCCCGGTCCGGGGAGCTGTTTTTT. Encoded protein: CASSQQGTSGRARSGELFF. The rearrangement joins TRBV28 to TRBJ2-2, with 16 nucleotides matching TRBD2. Unmatched junction bases numbered 12, after V lost 5 bases and J lost 6 bases. The germline gives CDR1 MDHEN, CDR2 SYDVKM. This CDR3 has 19 residues.

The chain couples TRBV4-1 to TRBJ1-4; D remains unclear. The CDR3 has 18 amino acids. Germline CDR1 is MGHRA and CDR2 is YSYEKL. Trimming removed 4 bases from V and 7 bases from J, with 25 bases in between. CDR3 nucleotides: TGCGCCAGCAGCCTTCAGGCCCCGGGGAGGTCTCGCGCTGAAAAACTGTTTTTT. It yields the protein CASSLQAPGRSRAEKLFF.

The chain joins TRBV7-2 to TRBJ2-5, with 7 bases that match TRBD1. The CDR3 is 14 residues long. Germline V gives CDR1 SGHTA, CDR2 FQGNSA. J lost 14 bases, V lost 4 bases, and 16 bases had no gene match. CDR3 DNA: TGTGCCAGCAGCTCCCTAGGGACAGCTCACTCGCTATACTTC. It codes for CASSSLGTAHSLYF.

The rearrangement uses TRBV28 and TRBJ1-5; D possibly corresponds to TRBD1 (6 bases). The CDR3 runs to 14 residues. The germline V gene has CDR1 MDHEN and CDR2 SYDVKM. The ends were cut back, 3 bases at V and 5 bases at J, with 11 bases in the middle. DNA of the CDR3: TGTGCCAGCAGTTTTACAGGGAATTATCAGCCCCAGCATTTT. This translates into CASSFTGNYQPQHF.

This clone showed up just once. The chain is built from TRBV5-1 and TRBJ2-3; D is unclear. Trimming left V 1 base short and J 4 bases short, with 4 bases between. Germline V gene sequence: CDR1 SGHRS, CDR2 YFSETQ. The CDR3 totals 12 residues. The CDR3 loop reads CASSLLPDTQYF. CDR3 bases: TGCGCCAGCAGCTTGTTACCAGATACGCAGTATTTT.

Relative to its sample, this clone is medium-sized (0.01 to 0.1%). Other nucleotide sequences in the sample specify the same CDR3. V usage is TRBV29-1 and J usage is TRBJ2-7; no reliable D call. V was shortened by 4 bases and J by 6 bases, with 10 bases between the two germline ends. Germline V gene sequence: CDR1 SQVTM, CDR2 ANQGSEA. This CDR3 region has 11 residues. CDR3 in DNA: TGCAGCGTTGGTAGTCGGCGCGAGCAGTACTTC. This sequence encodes CSVGSRREQYF.

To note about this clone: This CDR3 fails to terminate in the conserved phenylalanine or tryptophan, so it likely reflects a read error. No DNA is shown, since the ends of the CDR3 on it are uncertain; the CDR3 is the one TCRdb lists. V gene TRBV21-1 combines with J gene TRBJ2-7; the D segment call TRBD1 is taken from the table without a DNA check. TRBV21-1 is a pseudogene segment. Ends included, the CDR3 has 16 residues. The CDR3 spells CASSKPPLLTGGAKGL.

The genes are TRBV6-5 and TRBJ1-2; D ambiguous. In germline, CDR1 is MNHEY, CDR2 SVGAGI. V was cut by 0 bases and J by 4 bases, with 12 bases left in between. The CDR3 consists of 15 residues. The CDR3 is CASSYSGNFGYGYTF. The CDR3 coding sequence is TGTGCCAGCAGTTACTCGGGTAACTTTGGCTATGGCTACACCTTC.

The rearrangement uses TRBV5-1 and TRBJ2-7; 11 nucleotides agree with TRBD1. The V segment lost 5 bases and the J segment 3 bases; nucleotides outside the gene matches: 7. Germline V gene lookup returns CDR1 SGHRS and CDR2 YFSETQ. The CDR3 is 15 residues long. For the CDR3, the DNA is TGCGCCAGCAGACCCCGCGGGACAGGGGGCTACGAGCAGTACTTC. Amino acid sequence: CASRPRGTGGYEQYF.

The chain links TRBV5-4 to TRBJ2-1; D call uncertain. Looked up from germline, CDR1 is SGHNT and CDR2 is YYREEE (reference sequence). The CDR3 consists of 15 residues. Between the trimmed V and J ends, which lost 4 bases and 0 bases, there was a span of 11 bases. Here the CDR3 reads CASSPSSGSYNEQFF. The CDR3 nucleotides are TGTGCCAGCAGCCCTTCATCTGGCTCCTACAATGAGCAGTTCTTC. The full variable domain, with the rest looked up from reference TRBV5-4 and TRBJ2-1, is ETGVTQSPTHLIKTRGQQVTLRCSSQSGHNTVSWYQQALGQGPQFIFQYYREEENGRGNFPPRFSGLQFPNYSSELNVNALELDDSALYLCASSPSSGSYNEQFFGPGTRLTVL.

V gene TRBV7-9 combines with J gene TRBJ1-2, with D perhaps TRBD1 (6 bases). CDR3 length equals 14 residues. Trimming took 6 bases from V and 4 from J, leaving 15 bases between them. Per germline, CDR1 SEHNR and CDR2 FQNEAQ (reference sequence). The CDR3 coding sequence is TGTGCCAGCAGTTCCACTGGACAGCTCTATGGCTACACCTTC. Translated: CASSSTGQLYGYTF. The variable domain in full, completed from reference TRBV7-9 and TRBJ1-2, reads DTGVSQNPRHKITKRGQNVTFRCDPISEHNRLYWYRQTLGQGPEFLTYFQNEAQLEKSRLLSDRFSAERPKGSFSTLEIQRTEQGDSAMYLCASSSTGQLYGYTFGSGTRLTVV.

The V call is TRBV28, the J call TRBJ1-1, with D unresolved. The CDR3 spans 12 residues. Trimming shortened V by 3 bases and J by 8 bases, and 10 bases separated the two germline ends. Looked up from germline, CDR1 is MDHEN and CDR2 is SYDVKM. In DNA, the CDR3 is TGTGCCAGCAGTTTTTGGGAACGAGAAGCTTTCTTT. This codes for CASSFWEREAFF.

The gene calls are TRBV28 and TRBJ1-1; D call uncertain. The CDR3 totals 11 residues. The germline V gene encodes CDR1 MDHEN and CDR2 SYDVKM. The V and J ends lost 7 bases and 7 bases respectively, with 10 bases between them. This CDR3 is CASKNLGEAFF. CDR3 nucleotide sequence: TGTGCCAGCAAAAACTTGGGTGAAGCTTTCTTT.

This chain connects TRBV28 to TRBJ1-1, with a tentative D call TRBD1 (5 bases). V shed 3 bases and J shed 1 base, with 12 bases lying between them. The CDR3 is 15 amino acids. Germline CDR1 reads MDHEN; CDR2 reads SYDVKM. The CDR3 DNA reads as TGTGCCAGCAGTTTTCTGGAGGGGCAGAACACTGAAGCTTTCTTT. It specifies CASSFLEGQNTEAFF.

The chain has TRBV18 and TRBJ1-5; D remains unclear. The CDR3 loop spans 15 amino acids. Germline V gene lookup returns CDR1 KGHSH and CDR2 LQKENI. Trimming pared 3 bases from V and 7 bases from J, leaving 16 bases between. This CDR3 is CASSPQGLSGQPQHF. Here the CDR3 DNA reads TGTGCCAGCTCACCTCAAGGGCTCAGTGGCCAGCCCCAGCATTTT.

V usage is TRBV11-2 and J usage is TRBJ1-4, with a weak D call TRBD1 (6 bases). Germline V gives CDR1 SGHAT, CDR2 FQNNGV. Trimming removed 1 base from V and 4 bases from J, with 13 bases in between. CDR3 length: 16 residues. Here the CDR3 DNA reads TGTGCCAGCAGCTTAGGAGGGGGATATTATAATGAAAAACTGTTTTTT. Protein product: CASSLGGGYYNEKLFF. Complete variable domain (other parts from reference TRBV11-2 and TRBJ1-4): EAGVAQSPRYKIIEKRQSVAFWCNPISGHATLYWYQQILGQGPKLLIQFQNNGVVDDSQLPKDRFSAERLKGVDSTLKIQPAKLEDSAVYLCASSLGGGYYNEKLFFGSGTQLSVL.